This T cell receptor (beta chain) was sequenced for a study of cytomegalovirus exposure and HLA in healthy donors. Findings and caveats of the study: About 87% or about 30% of the time was how often most TCR beta V segments were productive, according to an earlier analysis. Sequencing had likely introduced a cluster of highly shared sequence variants as an artifact. Immune exposure information comprised only CMV serostatus.

With respect to this clone: The antigen is unknown.

The V and J ends lost 0 bases and 5 bases, in that order; junction bases with no gene match: 4. This CDR3 has 15 residues. Germline CDR1 is LGHNA and CDR2 is YNFKEQ. Primers included in the PCR were 60 Vbeta and 13 Jbeta primers. Some clones are missing from TCRdb's copy, which holds only in-frame ones; the method was immunoSEQ multiplex PCR. In the table there are about 200,000 clones, roughly 79% of which are singletons. The gene calls are TRBV4-2 and TRBJ1-5, with 7 positions matching TRBD1. This TCR derives from a man aged 18 to 30 in good health and CMV-seronegative. The sequenced sample was PBMCs. The CDR3 region is CASSQDWDSDQPQHF. The CDR3, as DNA: TGTGCCAGCAGCCAAGATTGGGACAGTGATCAGCCCCAGCATTTT.